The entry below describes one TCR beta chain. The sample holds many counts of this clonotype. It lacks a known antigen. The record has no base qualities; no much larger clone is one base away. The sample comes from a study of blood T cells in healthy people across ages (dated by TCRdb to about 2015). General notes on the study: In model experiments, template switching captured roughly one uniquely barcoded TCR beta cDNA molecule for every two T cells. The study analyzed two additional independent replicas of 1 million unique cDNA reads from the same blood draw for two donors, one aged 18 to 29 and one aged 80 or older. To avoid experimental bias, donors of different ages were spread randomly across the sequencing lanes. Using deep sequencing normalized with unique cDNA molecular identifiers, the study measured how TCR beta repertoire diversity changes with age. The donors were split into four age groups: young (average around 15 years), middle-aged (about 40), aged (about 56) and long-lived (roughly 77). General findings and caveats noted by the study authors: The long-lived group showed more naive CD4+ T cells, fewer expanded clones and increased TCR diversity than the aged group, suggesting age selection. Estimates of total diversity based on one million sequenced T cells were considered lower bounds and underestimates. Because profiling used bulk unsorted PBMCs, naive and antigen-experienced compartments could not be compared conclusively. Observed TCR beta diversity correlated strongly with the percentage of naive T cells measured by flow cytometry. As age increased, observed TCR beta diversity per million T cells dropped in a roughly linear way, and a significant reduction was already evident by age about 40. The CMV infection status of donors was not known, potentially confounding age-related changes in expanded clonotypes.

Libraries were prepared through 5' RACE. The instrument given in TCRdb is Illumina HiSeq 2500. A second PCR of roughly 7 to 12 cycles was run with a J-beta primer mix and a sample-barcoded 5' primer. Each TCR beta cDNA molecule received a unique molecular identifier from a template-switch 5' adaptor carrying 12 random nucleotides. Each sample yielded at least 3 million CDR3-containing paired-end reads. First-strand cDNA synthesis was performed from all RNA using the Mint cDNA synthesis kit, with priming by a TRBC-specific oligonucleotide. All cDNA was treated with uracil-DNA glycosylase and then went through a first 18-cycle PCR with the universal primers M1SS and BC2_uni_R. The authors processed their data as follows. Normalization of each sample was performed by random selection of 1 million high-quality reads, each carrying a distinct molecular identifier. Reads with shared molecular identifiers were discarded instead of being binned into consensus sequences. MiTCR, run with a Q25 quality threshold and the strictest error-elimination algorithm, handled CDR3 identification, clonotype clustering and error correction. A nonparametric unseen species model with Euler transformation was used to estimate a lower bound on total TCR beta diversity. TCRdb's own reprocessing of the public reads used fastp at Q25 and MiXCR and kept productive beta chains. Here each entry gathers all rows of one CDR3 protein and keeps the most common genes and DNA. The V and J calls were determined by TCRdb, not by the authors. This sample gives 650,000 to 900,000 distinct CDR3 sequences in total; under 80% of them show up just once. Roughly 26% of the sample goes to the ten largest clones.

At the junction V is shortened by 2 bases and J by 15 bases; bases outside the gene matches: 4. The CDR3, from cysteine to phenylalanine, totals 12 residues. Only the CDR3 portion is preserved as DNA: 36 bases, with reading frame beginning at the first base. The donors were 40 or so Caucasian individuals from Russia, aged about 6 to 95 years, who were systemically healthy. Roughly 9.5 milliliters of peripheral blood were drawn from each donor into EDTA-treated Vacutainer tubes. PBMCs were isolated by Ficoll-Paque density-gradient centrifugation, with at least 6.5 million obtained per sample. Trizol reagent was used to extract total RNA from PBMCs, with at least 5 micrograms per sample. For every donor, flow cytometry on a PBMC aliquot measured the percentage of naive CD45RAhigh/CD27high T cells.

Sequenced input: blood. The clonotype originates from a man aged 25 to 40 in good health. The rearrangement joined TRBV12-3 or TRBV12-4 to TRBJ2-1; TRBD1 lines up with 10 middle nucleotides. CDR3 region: CASSLIDRGPFF. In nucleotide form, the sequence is TGTGCCAGCAGTTTAATCGACAGGGGGCCGTTCTTC.